The T cell receptor beta chain under discussion was sequenced for a study of T-cell reconstitution after alpha-beta-depleted transplantation in children. Looked up from germline, CDR1 is MGHRA and CDR2 is YSYEKL. The J segment lost 2 bases and the V segment lost 1 base, leaving 11 bases of the junction unmatched. The CDR3 covers 18 residues. Unique molecular identifiers were incorporated when the TCRbeta library was constructed. TCRdb reanalysed the PCR reads using MiXCR and keeps one entry per CDR3 protein. The sample has fewer than 700,000 distinct CDR3 sequences; more than 20% are singletons. The J gene is TRBJ2-1, the V gene TRBV4-1; 7 bases fit TRBD2. The sequence was obtained from a boy in the first two years of life who had a stem cell transplant for acute myeloid leukemia, so the T cells may come from the graft donor. This specimen consisted of PBMCs, mostly from graft donor cells, obtained 360 days after TCRalphabeta/CD19-depleted stem cell transplant. The CDR3 loop reads CASSQGVVGEGPYNEQFF. The CDR3 coding sequence is TGCGCCAGCAGCCAAGGCGTGGTCGGGGAGGGGCCCTACAATGAGCAGTTCTTC.